One T cell receptor beta chain is described in this entry. This entry is derived from a study of blood T cell repertoires in COVID-19. Looking at the study overall: Sources were T cells, B-cell-depleted T cells, or PBMCs; the material itself was cDNA or gDNA.

Original processing methods: Amplification from reference gene primers served as the basis for estimated nucleated cell counts. The table came from immunoSEQ multiplex PCR; TCRdb's copy has only in-frame clones and leaves some out. The DNA was the basis for D and trimming; V, J and clone size are from that table. Counted here are 180,000 or so clones, 81% occurring once; the ten biggest clones make up about 10%. The material sequenced was peripheral blood. The source is a woman in her thirties or forties with COVID-19, enrolled during active disease.

CDR3 bases: TGTGCCAGCAGCCCTGTGGGGCGGCAGTACTTC. Its translation: CASSPVGRQYF. This chain uses TRBV6-1 with TRBJ2-7; perhaps TRBD1 as D (5 bases). The CDR3 covers 11 residues. V was clipped by 6 bases and J by 9 bases, with 12 bases between them. Germline CDR1 MNHNS, CDR2 SASEGT.